The clone carrying this T cell receptor (beta chain) has just a few counts. Its cognate antigen is unknown. The data originate from a study of identical twins. Whole-study findings and limits: The study reached conclusions through statistical analysis that was cross-sectional, not following the same donors.

A template switching step contributed a universal primer site, while unique molecular identifiers were present in the cDNA. From the 5' RACE reads, TCRdb called clonotypes with MiXCR, one entry per CDR3 protein. The table has around 680,000 distinct CDR3 sequences, 8% to 9% seen once. V was clipped by 2 bases and J by 2 bases, with 13 bases between them. This CDR3 is 15 amino acids long. CDR1 SGHAT and CDR2 FQNNGV come from the germline V gene. This same sample was also taken into another study, of yellow fever vaccine responses in identical twins. From that report: Convergence reportedly seemed to mark part of the twins' vaccine T cell response, with personalization marking the rest.

The chain links TRBV11-2 to TRBJ2-7; D might be TRBD1 or TRBD2, each matching 5 bases. The receptor comes from a woman aged 18-30 years in good health. Material for sequencing was PBMCs. Here the CDR3 reads CASSLNPQGPYEQYF. The CDR3 DNA reads as TGTGCCAGCAGCTTAAACCCTCAGGGACCCTACGAGCAGTACTTC.